This T cell receptor (beta chain) comes out of a study of blood T cell repertoires in COVID-19. Background on the study: There were acute and convalescent COVID-19 samples, and they came from the United States, Italy and Spain.

Only in-frame clones appear in the TCRdb table, and some are missing; sequencing was by immunoSEQ multiplex PCR. The sample includes a few hundred thousand clones, over 70% of them seen just once. This CDR3 has 15 residues. V lost 8 bases to trimming and J lost 0 bases, with 14 bases between them. Germline V gene sequence: CDR1 MNHEY, CDR2 SVGAGI. This sequence joins TRBV6-5 and TRBJ2-1, with D possibly being TRBD2 (5 bases). This receptor was taken from a man over 45 with active or convalescent COVID-19. Input material: peripheral blood. DNA for the CDR3: TGTGCCAGCGCCCTCGGGGAATCCTCCTACAATGAGCAGTTCTTC. Protein sequence: CASALGESSYNEQFF.